The clone carrying this TCR beta chain was detected many times. Its matching antigen is unknown. These data originate in a study of human T cells and chemical hapten exposure. Source study methods: Sampled TCR counts reached a median of approximately 93,000 per sample, with values ranging from about 23,224 to 690,600. In TCRdb, the 5' RACE reads were re-called with MiXCR into one record per CDR3 protein. TCRdb, not the authors, supplied the V and J calls. The sample holds some 150,000 distinct CDR3 sequences, around 4.4% seen once. From germline, CDR1 is SGHRS and CDR2 YFSETQ. The CDR3 runs 17 residues. Trimming took 4 bases from V and 2 from J, leaving 21 bases between them. It was unfractionated whole blood from which total RNA was extracted. The study's findings and limits: DPC sensitization produced no change in TCRs with frequency above 1 in 1000.

The sequence derives from a female donor in good health. This chain connects TRBV5-1 to TRBJ1-2, with TRBD1 as a possible D gene (5 bases). The CDR3 region has the DNA TGCGCCAGCAGCCGGGGGAGCCCACGTGAATGGAACTATGGCTACACCTTC. As protein: CASSRGSPREWNYGYTF.